This T cell receptor (beta chain) was sequenced in a study of Graves' ophthalmopathy and Graves' hyperthyroidism. With 6 bases removed from V and 5 bases from J, the gap between germline ends came to 13 bases. This CDR3 contains 13 residues. Germline V gives CDR1 LNHDA, CDR2 SQIVND (reference sequence). The sequenced template was RNA, covering the TCR beta CDR3 region. HTBI primers were used in a first-round RT-PCR, which preceded a second-round multiplex PCR. TCRdb recomputed calls from the multiplex PCR reads with MiXCR, one row per CDR3 protein. The table includes about 1.2 million distinct CDR3 sequences, 35% to 40% detected once. This clonotype was observed at least ten times.

V is TRBV19 and J is TRBJ1-1; D may be TRBD1 (6 bases). This TCR was sampled from an adult man with Graves' hyperthyroidism. Sequencing was carried out using peripheral blood or thyroid tissue (not recorded which). The DNA for the CDR3 is TGTGCCAGTAGAAGGGGGGGTGGAACTGAAGCTTTCTTT. This encodes CASRRGGGTEAFF.